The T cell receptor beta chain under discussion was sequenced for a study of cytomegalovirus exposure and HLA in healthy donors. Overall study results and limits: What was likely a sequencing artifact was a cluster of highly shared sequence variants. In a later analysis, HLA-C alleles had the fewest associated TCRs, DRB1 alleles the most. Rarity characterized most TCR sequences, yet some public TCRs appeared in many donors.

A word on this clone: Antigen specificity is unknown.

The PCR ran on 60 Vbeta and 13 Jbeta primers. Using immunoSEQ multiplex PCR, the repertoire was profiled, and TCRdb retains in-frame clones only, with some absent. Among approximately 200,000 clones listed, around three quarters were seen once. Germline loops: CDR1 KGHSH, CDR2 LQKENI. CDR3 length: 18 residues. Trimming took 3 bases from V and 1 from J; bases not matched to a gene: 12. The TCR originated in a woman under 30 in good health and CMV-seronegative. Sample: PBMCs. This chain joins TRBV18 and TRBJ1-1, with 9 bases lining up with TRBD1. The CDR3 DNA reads TGTGCCAGCTCACCCCTGATAATACAGGGGGCCTCGAACACTGAAGCTTTCTTT. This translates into CASSPLIIQGASNTEAFF.